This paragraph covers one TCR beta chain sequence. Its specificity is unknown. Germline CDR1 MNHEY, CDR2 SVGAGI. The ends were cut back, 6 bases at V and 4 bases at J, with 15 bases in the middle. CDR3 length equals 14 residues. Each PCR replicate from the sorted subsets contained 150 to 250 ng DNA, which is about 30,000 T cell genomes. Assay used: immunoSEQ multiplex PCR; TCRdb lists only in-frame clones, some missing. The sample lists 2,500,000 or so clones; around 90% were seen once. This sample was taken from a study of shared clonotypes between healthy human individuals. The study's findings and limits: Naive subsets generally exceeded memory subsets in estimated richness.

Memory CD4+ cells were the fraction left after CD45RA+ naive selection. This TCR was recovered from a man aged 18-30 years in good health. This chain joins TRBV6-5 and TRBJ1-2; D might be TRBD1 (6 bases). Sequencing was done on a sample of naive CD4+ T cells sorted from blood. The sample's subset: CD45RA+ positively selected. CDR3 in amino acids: CASRRQATLYGYTF. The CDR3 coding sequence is TGTGCCAGCAGACGACAGGCGACACTCTATGGCTACACCTTC.